A selection of T cell receptor beta chains follows, all from one sample in a study of blood T cells in healthy people across ages. TCRdb re-derived calls from the 5' RACE reads in MiXCR, one entry per CDR3 protein. The data show hundreds of thousands of distinct CDR3 sequences, about 42% seen once. The sequenced sample was blood. Source of these receptors: a man aged 60 to 75 in good health. Both conserved end residues are part of each CDR3. Clone size appears in some rows only: once, few, many, or a class for an expanded clone.

.	15	TRBV24-1	CATSVRSSSTDTQYF
few	15	TRBV5-5	CASSRGLANTGELFF
.	19	TRBV6-5	CASSYSAGAAPYRQETQYF
.	13	TRBV10-3	CAISAAGEETQYF
.	16	TRBV10-2	CASKRTGYSGANVLTF
few	11	TRBV7-2	CASSNPETQYF
.	15	TRBV20-1	CSAEYVDEGNPEAFF
.	15	TRBV20-1	CSARDFQGFSYEQYF
few	15	TRBV25-1	CASSGSTGMHYGYTF
.	13	TRBV15	CATSALGGYEQYF
.	17	TRBV25-1	CASSESGAGESTDTQYF